A single sample gave rise to the 20 T cell receptor beta chains below, sequenced in a study of T cells in Graves' hyperthyroidism and ophthalmopathy. TCR beta CDR3 regions were amplified from RNA transcripts. HTBI primers were used for first-round RT-PCR of the TCR CDR3. Each CDR3 protein gets one entry after TCRdb re-called the multiplex PCR reads with MiXCR. The sample consists of about 270,000 distinct CDR3 sequences, approximately 23% of them appearing once. Sequencing was performed on blood. These receptors all come from a woman between 40 and 50 years old with Graves' ophthalmopathy.

In its sample, this clonotype was seen many times. The chain is built from TRBV7-9 and TRBJ2-4, with D possibly being TRBD1 or TRBD2 (6 bases each). The CDR3 has 13 amino acids. Germline V gives CDR1 SEHNR, CDR2 FQNEAQ (reference sequence). Trimming stripped 4 bases from V and 12 bases from J, with 16 bases between. DNA for the CDR3: TGTGCCAGCAGCTGGGACCCCCGGGGGCGTCAGTACTTC. It encodes CASSWDPRGRQYF.

The CDR3 DNA sequence: TGTGCCAGCCAAAAACCGGGACAGAGGAACACTGAAGCTTTCTTT. Protein sequence: CASQKPGQRNTEAFF. The V call is TRBV28, the J call TRBJ1-1; 7 bases map to TRBD1. The trim removed 8 bases at V and 1 base at J, leaving 10 bases unmatched. This CDR3 contains 15 residues. From germline, CDR1 is MDHEN and CDR2 SYDVKM.

This clonotype has at least ten counts. This chain connects TRBV11-1 to TRBJ1-1, with 7 nucleotides matching TRBD1. With 4 bases clipped from V and 0 bases from J, the junction kept 14 bases outside the gene matches. The CDR3 is made up of 18 amino acids. CDR1 is SGHAT and CDR2 is FQDESV in the germline V gene (reference sequence). For the CDR3, the DNA is TGTGCCAGCAGCTCGCCGCGAGAGCCGGGACAGATGAACACTGAAGCTTTCTTT. Amino acid sequence: CASSSPREPGQMNTEAFF.

This clonotype has a count of ten or more. This chain connects TRBV6-1 to TRBJ1-5, with unresolved D. Trimming removed 6 bases from V and 2 bases from J, with 8 bases in between. Germline lookup yields CDR1 MNHNS and CDR2 SASEGT. The CDR3 spans 13 residues. The CDR3 sequence is CASSKAGNQPQHF. As DNA, the CDR3 is TGTGCCAGCAGCAAAGCAGGCAATCAGCCCCAGCATTTT.

This clonotype was counted many times. The J gene is TRBJ2-7, the V gene TRBV6-1; 8 bases agree with TRBD2. Germline CDR1 and CDR2: MNHNS and SASEGT. This CDR3 comprises 15 residues. V lost 7 bases to trimming and J lost 0 bases; unmatched junction nucleotides: 8. The CDR3 region has the DNA TGTGCCAGCACCCGAAGCGGGAGTGGCTCCTACGAGCAGTACTTC. It encodes CASTRSGSGSYEQYF.

This clonotype has more than one count but fewer than ten. The chain uses TRBV6-2 or TRBV6-3 and TRBJ1-2, with a tentative D call TRBD1 (6 bases). V lost 2 bases and J 4 bases, leaving 11 bases between the germline ends. Germline V gene lookup returns CDR1 MNHEY and CDR2 SVGEGT. This CDR3 contains 14 residues. The CDR3 protein is CASSYPGTLYGYTF. CDR3 coding DNA: TGTGCCAGCAGTTACCCAGGGACACTCTATGGCTACACCTTC.

Many counts were recorded for this clonotype. The chain carries TRBV30 and TRBJ1-1; D not certain. Germline CDR1 and CDR2: GTSNPN and SVGIG (reference sequence). This CDR3 contains 14 residues. Trimming removed 1 base from V and 3 bases from J, with 12 bases in between. The CDR3 spells CAWSESSMDTEAFF. For the CDR3, the DNA is TGTGCCTGGAGTGAAAGCTCCATGGACACTGAAGCTTTCTTT.

This clonotype has more than one count but fewer than ten. CDR3 residues: CASNPGLAEETQYF. The CDR3 DNA follows: TGTGCCAGCAATCCGGGACTAGCCGAAGAGACCCAGTACTTC. The chain uses TRBV2 and TRBJ2-5, with 9 bases fitting TRBD2. This CDR3 comprises 14 residues. With 7 bases clipped from V and 3 bases from J, the junction kept 6 bases outside the gene matches. Germline CDR1 SNHLY, CDR2 FYNNEI.

The chain has TRBV6-5 and TRBJ2-7, with TRBD1 as a possible D gene (5 bases). Germline V gives CDR1 MNHEY, CDR2 SVGAGI. The CDR3 contains 15 residues. Trimming left V 3 bases short and J 6 bases short, with 18 bases between. CDR3 coding DNA: TGTGCCAGCAGTTATCGTTCAGGGTGGACACTCGAGCAGTACTTC. Amino acid sequence: CASSYRSGWTLEQYF.

Many counts were recorded for this clonotype. The chain is built from TRBV24-1 and TRBJ1-5; D is unclear. Germline CDR1 KGHDR, CDR2 SFDVKD. The ends were cut back, 1 base at V and 7 bases at J, with 4 bases in the middle. The CDR3 contains 12 residues. In nucleotides, the CDR3 is TGTGCCACCAGTGATTTAGGCCAGCCCCAGCATTTT. It codes for CATSDLGQPQHF.

The sample holds many counts of this clonotype. The V gene is TRBV12-3 or TRBV12-4, the J gene TRBJ1-1, with 9 bases fitting TRBD1. Losses at the gene ends were 5 bases for V and 11 bases for J; bases not matched to a gene: 15. The CDR3 loop spans 15 amino acids. The CDR3 DNA follows: TGTGCCAGCAGTCCACCTTGGGACAGGGTAACGGAGGCTTTCTTT. Amino acids: CASSPPWDRVTEAFF.

This chain links TRBV19 with TRBJ1-5; 7 bases match TRBD1. CDR1 and CDR2 from the germline V gene are LNHDA and SQIVND (reference sequence). The CDR3 contains 14 residues. Unmatched junction bases numbered 9, after V lost 6 bases and J lost 7 bases. This chain's CDR3 is CASRITGALQPQHF. The DNA of the CDR3 is TGTGCCAGTAGGATAACAGGGGCTTTACAGCCCCAGCATTTT. Full variable domain (remainder filled in from reference TRBV19 and TRBJ1-5): DGGITQSPKYLFRKEGQNVTLSCEQNLNHDAMYWYRQDPGQGLRLIYYSQIVNDFQKGDIAEGYSVSREKKESFPLTVTSAQKNPTAFYLCASRITGALQPQHFGDGTRLSIL.

Comments on this clonotype: The junction differs from germline at one of its ends, possibly a read error. The chain is built from TRBV12-3 or TRBV12-4 and TRBJ1-1; 8 nucleotides align to TRBD1. This CDR3 comprises 14 residues. CDR3 sequence reads: CASSLLDRVTGISF. The CDR3 bases are TGTGCCAGCAGTTTGTTGGACAGGGTCACAGGGATCTCCTTT.

This clonotype was counted many times. The rearrangement links TRBV12-3 or TRBV12-4 to TRBJ2-6; 7 nucleotides agree with TRBD1. J gave up 1 base and V 1 base, and 7 bases lay outside the gene matches. The CDR3 extends over 18 amino acids. The DNA of the CDR3 is TGTGCCAGCAGTTTAGGGAAGGGGGCGTTGTCTGGGGCCAACGTCCTGACTTTC. This encodes CASSLGKGALSGANVLTF.

At least ten counts were recorded for this clonotype. This chain uses TRBV20-1 with TRBJ2-2; D unclear. In germline, CDR1 is DFQATT, CDR2 SNEGSKA (reference sequence). This CDR3 is 12 amino acids long. V was shortened by 2 bases and J by 5 bases, with 6 bases between the two germline ends. This CDR3 reads CSARYQTGELFF. DNA for the CDR3: TGCAGTGCTAGATATCAGACCGGGGAGCTGTTTTTT.

Worth noting for this clonotype: A much more abundant neighbour one base away suggests this may be a read error. The chain couples TRBV7-3 to TRBJ2-2, with 8 bases fitting TRBD2. Germline CDR1 is SGHTA and CDR2 is FQGTGA. The ends lost 7 bases at V and 0 bases at J; junction bases unmatched: 10. This CDR3 comprises 17 residues. The CDR3 DNA reads TGTGCCAGCATCACCGGAGTACTAGCGGCGAACACCGGGGAGCTGTTTTTT. Its translation: CASITGVLAANTGELFF.

In this sample, this clonotype turned up many times. The CDR3 is CASSFRGAGAFF. The DNA of the CDR3 is TGTGCCAGCAGTTTCAGGGGGGCTGGAGCTTTCTTT. The V and J genes are TRBV12-3 or TRBV12-4 and TRBJ1-1; 7 positions match TRBD1. The CDR3 consists of 12 residues. Trimming removed 3 bases from V and 10 bases from J; junction bases left unmatched: 5.

This clonotype was observed many times. The chain joins TRBV9 to TRBJ1-3; 8 bases are a match to TRBD1. Unmatched junction bases numbered 7, after V lost 0 bases and J lost 2 bases. Germline V gene data show CDR1 as SGDLS and CDR2 as YYNGEE. The CDR3 loop spans 17 amino acids. CDR3 sequence (DNA): TGTGCCAGCAGCGTAGACCCGCAGGGGGCGGCTGGAAACACCATATATTTT. Translation: CASSVDPQGAAGNTIYF.

This clonotype was observed many times. The chain carries TRBV20-1 and TRBJ2-2, with a tentative D call TRBD1 (5 bases). This CDR3 comprises 16 residues. Trimming removed 1 base at V and 4 bases at J, with 16 bases between. Germline-derived CDR1 and CDR2 are DFQATT and SNEGSKA (reference sequence). The CDR3 bases are TGCAGTGCTAGAGCCCCGGGCAGGGTCAGCACCGGGGAGCTGTTTTTT. Translated, it gives CSARAPGRVSTGELFF.

Worth noting for this clonotype: Relative to the germline gene, one junction end is altered; a read error may explain this. V usage is TRBV20-1 and J usage is TRBJ2-7; TRBD1 matches 7 bases. CDR3 length: 14 residues. Per germline, CDR1 DFQATT and CDR2 SNEGSKA (reference sequence). In DNA, the CDR3 is TGCAGTGCTAGACCTTCGGACAGGACGTTCGAGCAGCACTTC. It encodes CSARPSDRTFEQHF.